These 12 T cell receptor beta chains share one sample of origin, sequenced in a study of Tregs in tolerant kidney transplant recipients. Some clones are missing from TCRdb's copy, which holds only in-frame ones; the method was immunoSEQ multiplex PCR. The data show under 100,000 clones, with around nine tenths seen just once and around 4.5% held by the top ten. Specimen: CD8+ T cells from blood. These receptors were taken from a human donor in good health.

The gene calls are TRBV19 and TRBJ1-2; no firm D call. The CDR3 covers 18 residues. Germline CDR1 is LNHDA and CDR2 is SQIVND (reference sequence). Trimming cost V 5 bases and J 2 bases, with 24 bases left between them. The CDR3 coding sequence is TGTGCCAGTAGTCCCCGCGAGTCGGTCATCAGCCGGAACTATGGCTACACCTTC. Translated: CASSPRESVISRNYGYTF.

DNA of the CDR3: TGTGCCAGCAGTCTCCGTGGCAGGGCGAACACTGAAGCTTTCTTT. Residues: CASSLRGRANTEAFF. The J gene is TRBJ1-1, the V gene TRBV27, with D tentatively TRBD1 (5 bases). The germline V gene has CDR1 MNHEY and CDR2 SMNVEV (reference sequence). The CDR3 extends over 15 amino acids. The germline V and J ends were trimmed by 5 bases and 1 base, with 14 bases remaining between them.

V and J are TRBV19 and TRBJ1-2, with TRBD1 matching over 7 bases. The junction had 30 bases not matched to a gene; V was cut back by 11 bases and J by 0 bases. CDR1 and CDR2 (germline): LNHDA, SQIVND (reference sequence). The CDR3 contains 21 residues. The CDR3 spells CAVQPRLYPRDSKVANYGYTF. The CDR3 DNA reads TGTGCCGTCCAGCCCCGCCTTTATCCCCGGGACAGCAAGGTAGCTAACTATGGCTACACCTTC.

The chain joins TRBV6-1 to TRBJ2-7; perhaps TRBD1 as D (6 bases). The germline V gene encodes CDR1 MNHNS and CDR2 SASEGT. V was shortened by 2 bases and J by 1 base, with 15 bases between the two germline ends. The CDR3 runs 16 residues. This CDR3 reads CASSEYVLDSSYEQYF. The CDR3 bases are TGTGCCAGCAGTGAATATGTATTGGACAGTTCCTACGAGCAGTACTTC.

The genes are TRBV7-9 and TRBJ2-2; 11 bases fit TRBD1. Germline assignment: CDR1 SEHNR and CDR2 FQNEAQ (reference sequence). J was trimmed by 7 bases and V by 5 bases; bases with no gene match: 6. The CDR3 has 15 amino acids. The CDR3 DNA sequence: TGTGCCAGCAGCGCGGGACAGGGGGTTGGCGGGGAGCTGTTTTTT. Its protein product is CASSAGQGVGGELFF.

The V gene is TRBV30, the J gene TRBJ2-7; D may correspond to TRBD1 or TRBD2 (5 bases each). The CDR3 has 12 residues. Germline V gene lookup returns CDR1 GTSNPN and CDR2 SVGIG (reference sequence). V was cut by 4 bases and J by 6 bases, with 13 bases left in between. The CDR3 coding sequence is TGTGCCTGGACCTACGGGGCCGGCGAGCAGTACTTC. Residues: CAWTYGAGEQYF.

Concerning this clone itself: The sample has other DNA sequences that encode this CDR3 too. This chain connects TRBV2 to TRBJ1-1, with TRBD1 as a possible D gene (5 bases). The CDR3 runs 11 residues. Germline-derived CDR1 and CDR2 are SNHLY and FYNNEI. Trimming left V 7 bases short and J 4 bases short, with 7 bases between. The CDR3 sequence is CASITGTEAFF. In DNA form, the CDR3 reads TGTGCCAGCATTACAGGCACTGAAGCTTTCTTT.

This chain connects TRBV7-2 to TRBJ1-5; D not resolved. The CDR3 has 15 amino acids. The germline V gene encodes CDR1 SGHTA and CDR2 FQGNSA. V shed 0 bases and J shed 0 bases, with 6 bases lying between them. The CDR3 loop reads CASSLAASSNQPQHF. In DNA, the CDR3 is TGTGCCAGCAGCTTAGCAGCATCTAGCAATCAGCCCCAGCATTTT. Filled out from reference TRBV7-2 and TRBJ1-5, the complete variable domain reads GAGVSQSPSNKVTEKGKDVELRCDPISGHTALYWYRQSLGQGLEFLIYFQGNSAPDKSGLPSDRFSAERTGGSVSTLTIQRTQQEDSAVYLCASSLAASSNQPQHFGDGTRLSIL.

This rearrangement joins TRBV4-2 to TRBJ1-6; a weak D match, TRBD1 (5 bases). CDR1 is LGHNA and CDR2 is YNFKEQ in the germline V gene. V dropped 2 bases and J dropped 8 bases, with 19 bases sitting between them. The CDR3 consists of 17 residues. For the CDR3, the DNA is TGTGCCAGCAGCCAACCTAAGGGGATAACCACGGATTCACCCCTCCACTTT. Its translation: CASSQPKGITTDSPLHF.

Only one count was recorded for this clone. This chain uses TRBV4-1 with TRBJ2-2; D is ambiguous. V lost 4 bases to trimming and J lost 5 bases, with 11 bases between them. The CDR3 has 14 residues. Germline lookup yields CDR1 MGHRA and CDR2 YSYEKL. CDR3 in amino acids: CASSPYIATGELFF. The CDR3 region has the DNA TGCGCCAGCAGCCCCTACATAGCAACCGGGGAGCTGTTTTTT.

The chain links TRBV13 to TRBJ2-3; TRBD1 matches 7 bases. V lost 5 bases and J lost 5; bases outside the gene matches: 4. Germline V CDR1 and CDR2: PRHDT, FYEKMQ (reference sequence). This CDR3 has 13 residues. The CDR3: CASSVGQEDTQYF. The CDR3 DNA sequence: TGTGCCAGCAGCGTTGGACAGGAAGATACGCAGTATTTT.

The V call is TRBV27, the J call TRBJ1-5; D is unclear. Trimming removed 4 bases from V and 9 bases from J, with 16 bases in between. CDR3 length equals 14 residues. CDR1 and CDR2 (germline): MNHEY, SMNVEV (reference sequence). CDR3 protein: CASSWGQAGGPQHF. The CDR3 nucleotides read TGTGCCAGCAGTTGGGGTCAGGCTGGAGGGCCCCAGCATTTT.